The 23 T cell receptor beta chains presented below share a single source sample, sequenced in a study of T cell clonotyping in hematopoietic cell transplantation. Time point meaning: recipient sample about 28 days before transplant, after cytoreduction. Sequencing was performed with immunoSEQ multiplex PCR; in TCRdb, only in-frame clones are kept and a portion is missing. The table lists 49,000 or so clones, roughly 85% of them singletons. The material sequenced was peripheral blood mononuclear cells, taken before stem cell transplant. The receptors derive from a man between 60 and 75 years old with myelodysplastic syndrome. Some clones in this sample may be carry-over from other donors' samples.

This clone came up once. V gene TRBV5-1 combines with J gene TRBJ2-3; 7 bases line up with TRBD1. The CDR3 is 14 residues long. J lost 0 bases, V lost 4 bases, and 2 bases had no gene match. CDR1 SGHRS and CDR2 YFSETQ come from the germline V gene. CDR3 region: CASSGTVSTDTQYF. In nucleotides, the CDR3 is TGCGCCAGCAGCGGGACAGTTAGCACAGATACGCAGTATTTT.

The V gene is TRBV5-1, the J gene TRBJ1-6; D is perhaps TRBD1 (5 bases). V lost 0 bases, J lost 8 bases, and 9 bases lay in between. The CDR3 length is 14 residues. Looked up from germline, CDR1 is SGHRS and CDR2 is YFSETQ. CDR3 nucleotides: TGCGCCAGCAGCTTGGCCAGGGAATATTCACCCCTCCACTTT. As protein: CASSLAREYSPLHF.

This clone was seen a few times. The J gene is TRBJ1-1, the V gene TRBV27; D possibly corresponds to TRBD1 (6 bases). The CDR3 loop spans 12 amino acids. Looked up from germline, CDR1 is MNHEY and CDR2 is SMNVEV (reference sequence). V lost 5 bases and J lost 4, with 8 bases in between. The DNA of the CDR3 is TGTGCCAGCAGTGGGGGCCTCACTGAAGCTTTCTTT. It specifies CASSGGLTEAFF.

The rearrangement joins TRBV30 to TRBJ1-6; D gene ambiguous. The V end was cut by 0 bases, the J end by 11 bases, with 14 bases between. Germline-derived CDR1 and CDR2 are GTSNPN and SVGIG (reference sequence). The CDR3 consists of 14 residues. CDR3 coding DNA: TGTGCCTGGAGTGTCATGGTTGGACGAGCACCCCTCCACTTT. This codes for CAWSVMVGRAPLHF. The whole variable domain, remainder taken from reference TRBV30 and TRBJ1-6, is SQTIHQWPATLVQPVGSPLSLECTVEGTSNPNLYWYRQAAGRGLQLLFYSVGIGQISSEVPQNLSASRPQDRQFILSSKKLLLSDSGFYLCAWSVMVGRAPLHFGNGTRLTVT.

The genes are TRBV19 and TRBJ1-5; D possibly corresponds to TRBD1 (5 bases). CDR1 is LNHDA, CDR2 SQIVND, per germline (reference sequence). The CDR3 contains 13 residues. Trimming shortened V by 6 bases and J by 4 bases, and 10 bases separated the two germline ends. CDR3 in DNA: TGTGCCAGTAGGGGGCAGGGAAATCAGCCCCAGCATTTT. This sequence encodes CASRGQGNQPQHF. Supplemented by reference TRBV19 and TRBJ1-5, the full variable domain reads DGGITQSPKYLFRKEGQNVTLSCEQNLNHDAMYWYRQDPGQGLRLIYYSQIVNDFQKGDIAEGYSVSREKKESFPLTVTSAQKNPTAFYLCASRGQGNQPQHFGDGTRLSIL.

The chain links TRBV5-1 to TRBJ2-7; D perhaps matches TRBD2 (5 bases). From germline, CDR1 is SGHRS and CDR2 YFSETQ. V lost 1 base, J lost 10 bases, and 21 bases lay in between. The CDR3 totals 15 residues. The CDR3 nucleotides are TGCGCCAGCAGCTTGTCATCCGGAGCGGAGAGGAAACAGTACTTC. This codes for CASSLSSGAERKQYF.

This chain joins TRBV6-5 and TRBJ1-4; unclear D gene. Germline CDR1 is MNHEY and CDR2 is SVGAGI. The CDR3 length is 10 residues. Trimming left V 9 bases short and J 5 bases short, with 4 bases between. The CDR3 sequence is CASRNEKLFF. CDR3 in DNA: TGTGCCAGTCGAAATGAAAAACTGTTTTTT.

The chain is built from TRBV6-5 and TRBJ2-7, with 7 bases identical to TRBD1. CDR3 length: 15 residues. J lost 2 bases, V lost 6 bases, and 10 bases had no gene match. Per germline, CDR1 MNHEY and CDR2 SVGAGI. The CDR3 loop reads CASSQTGTATYEQYF. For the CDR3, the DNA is TGTGCCAGCAGCCAGACCGGGACAGCAACCTACGAGCAGTACTTC.

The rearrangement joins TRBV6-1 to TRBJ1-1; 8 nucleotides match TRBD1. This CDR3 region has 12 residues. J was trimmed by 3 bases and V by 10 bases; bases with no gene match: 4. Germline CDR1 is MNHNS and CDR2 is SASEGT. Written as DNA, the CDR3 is TGTGCCACAGGGGGCGCATACACTGAAGCTTTCTTT. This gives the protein CATGGAYTEAFF.

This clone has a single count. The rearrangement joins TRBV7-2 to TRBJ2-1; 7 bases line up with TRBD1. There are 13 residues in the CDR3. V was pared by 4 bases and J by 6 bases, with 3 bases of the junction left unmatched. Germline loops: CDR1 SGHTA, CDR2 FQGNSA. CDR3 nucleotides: TGTGCCAGCAGCTGGGGACAGTTCAATGAGCAGTTCTTC. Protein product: CASSWGQFNEQFF.

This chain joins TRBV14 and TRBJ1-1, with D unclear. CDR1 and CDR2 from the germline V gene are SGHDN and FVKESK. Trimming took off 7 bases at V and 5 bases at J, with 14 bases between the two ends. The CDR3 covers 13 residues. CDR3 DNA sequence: TGTGCCAGCATGACGTCTATGGGAACTGAAGCTTTCTTT. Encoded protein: CASMTSMGTEAFF.

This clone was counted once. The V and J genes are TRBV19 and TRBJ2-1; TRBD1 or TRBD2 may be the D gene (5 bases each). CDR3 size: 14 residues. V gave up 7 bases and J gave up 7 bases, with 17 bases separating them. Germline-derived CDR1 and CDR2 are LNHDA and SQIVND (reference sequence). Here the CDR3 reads CASTPGPPGNEQFF. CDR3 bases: TGTGCCAGTACCCCGGGGCCCCCCGGTAATGAGCAGTTCTTC.

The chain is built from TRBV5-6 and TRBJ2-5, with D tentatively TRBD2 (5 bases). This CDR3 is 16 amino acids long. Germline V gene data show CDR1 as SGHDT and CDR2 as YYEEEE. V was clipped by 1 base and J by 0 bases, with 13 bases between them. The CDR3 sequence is CASSLLTGNYQETQYF. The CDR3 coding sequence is TGTGCCAGCAGCTTGTTAACGGGGAACTACCAAGAGACCCAGTACTTC.

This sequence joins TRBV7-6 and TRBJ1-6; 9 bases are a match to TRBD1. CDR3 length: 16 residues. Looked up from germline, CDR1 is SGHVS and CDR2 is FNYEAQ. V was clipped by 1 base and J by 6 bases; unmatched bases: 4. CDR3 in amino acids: CASSLEPGQGNSPLHF. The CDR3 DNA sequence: TGTGCCAGCAGCTTAGAGCCGGGACAGGGTAATTCACCCCTCCACTTT.

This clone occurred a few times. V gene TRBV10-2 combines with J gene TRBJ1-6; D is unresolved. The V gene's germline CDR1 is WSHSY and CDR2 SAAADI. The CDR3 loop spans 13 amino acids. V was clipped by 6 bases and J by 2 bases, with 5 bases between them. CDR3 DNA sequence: TGCGCCAGCAGGGAGGCCTATAATTCACCCCTCCACTTT. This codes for CASREAYNSPLHF.

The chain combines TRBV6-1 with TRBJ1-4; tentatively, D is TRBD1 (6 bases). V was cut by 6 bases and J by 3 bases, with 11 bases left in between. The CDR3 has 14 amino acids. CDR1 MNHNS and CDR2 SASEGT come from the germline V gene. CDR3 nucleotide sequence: TGTGCCAGCAGATACAGGGATGCTAATGAAAAACTGTTTTTT. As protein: CASRYRDANEKLFF.

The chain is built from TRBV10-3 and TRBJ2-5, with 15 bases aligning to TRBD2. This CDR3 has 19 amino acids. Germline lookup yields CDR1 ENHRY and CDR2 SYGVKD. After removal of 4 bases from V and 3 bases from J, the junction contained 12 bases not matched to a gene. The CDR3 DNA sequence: TGTGCCATCAGTGGACAGGGACTAGCGGGGGGACCTCGGAAAGAGACCCAGTACTTC. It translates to CAISGQGLAGGPRKETQYF.

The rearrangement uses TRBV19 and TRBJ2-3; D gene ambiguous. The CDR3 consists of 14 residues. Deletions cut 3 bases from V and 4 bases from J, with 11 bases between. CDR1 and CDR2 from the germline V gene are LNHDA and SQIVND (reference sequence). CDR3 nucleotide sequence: TGTGCCAGTAGTATTGGTCTACCGCCAGATACGCAGTATTTT. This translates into CASSIGLPPDTQYF. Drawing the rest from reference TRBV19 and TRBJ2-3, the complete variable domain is DGGITQSPKYLFRKEGQNVTLSCEQNLNHDAMYWYRQDPGQGLRLIYYSQIVNDFQKGDIAEGYSVSREKKESFPLTVTSAQKNPTAFYLCASSIGLPPDTQYFGPGTRLTVL.

The CDR3 here is CASSRDRGPYGYTF. The CDR3 coding sequence is TGTGCCAGCAGCCGGGACAGGGGGCCCTATGGCTACACCTTC. This chain links TRBV7-2 with TRBJ1-2, with 12 bases identical to TRBD1. The CDR3 extends over 14 amino acids. Germline lookup yields CDR1 SGHTA and CDR2 FQGNSA. Germline trimming cut 5 bases from V and 4 bases from J; bases unmatched to any gene: 2.

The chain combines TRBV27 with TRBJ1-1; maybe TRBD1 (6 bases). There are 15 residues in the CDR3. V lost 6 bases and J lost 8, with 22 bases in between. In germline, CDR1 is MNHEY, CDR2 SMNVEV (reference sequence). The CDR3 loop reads CASSRGGARLDEAFF. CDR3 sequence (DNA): TGTGCCAGCAGCCGAGGGGGGGCCAGATTAGACGAAGCTTTCTTT.

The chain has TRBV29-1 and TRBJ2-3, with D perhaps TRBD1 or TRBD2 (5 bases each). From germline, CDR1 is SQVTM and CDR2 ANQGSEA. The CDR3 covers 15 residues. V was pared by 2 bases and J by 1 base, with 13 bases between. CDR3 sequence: CSVEPPGPRTDTQYF. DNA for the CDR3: TGCAGCGTTGAACCCCCGGGGCCTCGCACAGATACGCAGTATTTT.

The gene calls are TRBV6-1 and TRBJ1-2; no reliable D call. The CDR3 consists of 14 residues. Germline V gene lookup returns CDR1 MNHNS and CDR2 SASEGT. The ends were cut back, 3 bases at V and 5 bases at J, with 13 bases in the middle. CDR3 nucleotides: TGTGCCAGCAGTGATAATCGACTTGATTATGGCTACACCTTC. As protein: CASSDNRLDYGYTF.

Written as DNA, the CDR3 is TGTGCCAGCTCCCCCGACAGTATTCTCTATGGCTACACCTTC. Protein sequence: CASSPDSILYGYTF. The chain joins TRBV18 to TRBJ1-2; D is perhaps TRBD1 (5 bases). Germline values: CDR1 KGHSH, CDR2 LQKENI. The CDR3 sequence is 14 residues long. With 6 bases removed from V and 4 bases from J, the gap between germline ends came to 15 bases.